One sample yielded the 27 T cell receptor beta chains listed below, sequenced in a study of neurological immune-mediated disorders. One entry per CDR3 protein results from TCRdb running MiXCR on the 5' RACE reads. The sample lists some 46,000 distinct CDR3 sequences; about 9.3% were seen once. The material sequenced was PBMCs. These receptors all stem from a man aged 65 to 79 with HTLV-1-associated myelopathy (HAM/TSP).

This clonotype was observed many times. The V and J genes are TRBV7-2 and TRBJ2-7; D is unresolved. The CDR3 contains 13 residues. Trimming pared 0 bases from V and 0 bases from J, leaving 3 bases between. CDR1 is SGHTA and CDR2 is FQGNSA in the germline V gene. The CDR3 DNA follows: TGTGCCAGCAGCTTAGCCCTCTCCTACGAGCAGTACTTC. Residues: CASSLALSYEQYF.

Many counts were recorded for this clonotype. Written as DNA, the CDR3 is TGTGCCATCAGTGCGAGAGGGGAGTTACAGACCCAGTACTTC. It encodes CAISARGELQTQYF. J is TRBJ2-5 and V is TRBV10-3, with D possibly being TRBD1 or TRBD2 (5 bases each). V was clipped by 4 bases and J by 6 bases, with 15 bases between them. Germline V gene sequence: CDR1 ENHRY, CDR2 SYGVKD. CDR3 length equals 14 residues.

In its sample, this clonotype was seen many times. The V call is TRBV19, the J call TRBJ2-1; tentatively, D is TRBD2 (5 bases). Trimming removed 2 bases at V and 7 bases at J, with 9 bases between. This CDR3 comprises 13 residues. Per the germline V gene, CDR1 is LNHDA and CDR2 is SQIVND (reference sequence). DNA for the CDR3: TGTGCCAGTAGTATAAATCCGGGGAATGAGCAGTTCTTC. Protein sequence: CASSINPGNEQFF.

This clonotype was detected many times. The V call is TRBV7-9, the J call TRBJ2-2; TRBD1 aligns across 10 bases. The CDR3 has 16 residues. V gave up 5 bases and J gave up 7 bases; unmatched junction bases: 10. Germline V gene sequence: CDR1 SEHNR, CDR2 FQNEAQ (reference sequence). The CDR3 bases are TGTGCCAGCAGCGCTTCCGGGACAGGGGCTGTCGGGGAGCTGTTTTTT. Protein: CASSASGTGAVGELFF.

The table lists this clonotype with many counts. The CDR3 loop is CASSFLGSGRADTQYF. DNA for the CDR3: TGTGCCAGCAGCTTTCTAGGGAGCGGGAGAGCCGATACGCAGTATTTT. The J gene is TRBJ2-3, the V gene TRBV7-8; the match to TRBD2 covers 8 bases. The junction had 11 bases not matched to a gene; V was cut back by 3 bases and J by 6 bases. From germline, CDR1 is SGHVS and CDR2 FQNEAQ. This CDR3 spans 16 amino acids.

CDR3 sequence reads: CATSRGRQGGEKLFF. CDR3 bases: TGTGCCACCAGCAGAGGAAGGCAGGGCGGTGAAAAACTGTTTTTT. V usage is TRBV15 and J usage is TRBJ1-4; TRBD1 might be the D (5 bases). The CDR3 is made up of 15 amino acids. With 1 base removed from V and 7 bases from J, the gap between germline ends came to 13 bases. CDR1 is LNHNV, CDR2 YYDKDF, per germline (reference sequence).

This clonotype was seen more than once but under ten times. The V and J genes are TRBV7-9 and TRBJ1-2; D is unclear. The CDR3 sequence is 14 residues long. The germline gives CDR1 SEHNR, CDR2 FQNEAQ (reference sequence). Trimming cost V 2 bases and J 5 bases, with 12 bases left between them. CDR3 nucleotides: TGTGCCAGCAGCTTAAAGCGCGTCGGATATGGCTACACCTTC. Protein: CASSLKRVGYGYTF.

The chain employs TRBV20-1 and TRBJ1-2, with 12 bases matching TRBD1. Per germline, CDR1 DFQATT and CDR2 SNEGSKA (reference sequence). V was clipped by 3 bases and J by 6 bases; unmatched bases: 8. The CDR3 has 15 amino acids. The CDR3 DNA is TGCAGTGCTAGGGGGACAGGGGGCGCATCAGATGGCTACACCTTC. Its translation: CSARGTGGASDGYTF.

This clonotype was counted at least ten times. The J gene is TRBJ1-1, the V gene TRBV28, with no clear D. Deletions cut 3 bases from V and 3 bases from J, with 8 bases between. This CDR3 has 13 residues. Per the germline V gene, CDR1 is MDHEN and CDR2 is SYDVKM. The CDR3 region is CASSFDGYTEAFF. CDR3 coding DNA: TGTGCCAGCAGTTTTGACGGCTACACTGAAGCTTTCTTT.

This clonotype was seen a few times. The genes are TRBV14 and TRBJ2-5; D is unresolved. The CDR3 runs to 15 residues. The germline V gene encodes CDR1 SGHDN and CDR2 FVKESK. V lost 1 base and J 1 base, leaving 10 bases between the germline ends. Here the CDR3 DNA reads TGTGCCAGCAGCCAAGCCGGCCCCCGCCAAGAGACCCAGTACTTC. This translates into CASSQAGPRQETQYF.

Many counts were recorded for this clonotype. The CDR3 here is CSASRRLAAASGTQYF. The CDR3 bases are TGCAGTGCTAGCCGTCGACTAGCGGCCGCCTCGGGGACCCAGTACTTC. V is TRBV20-1 and J is TRBJ2-5, with 9 bases aligning to TRBD2. The CDR3 spans 16 residues. In germline, CDR1 is DFQATT, CDR2 SNEGSKA (reference sequence). Trimming cost V 3 bases and J 7 bases; bases outside gene matches: 15.

Notes on this clonotype: Given a much more abundant clone one base away, this may be a read error. The V and J genes are TRBV13 and TRBJ2-5; perhaps TRBD2 as D (5 bases). The CDR3 contains 15 residues. The germline V gene has CDR1 PRHDT and CDR2 FYEKMQ (reference sequence). CDR3 coding DNA: TGTGCCTGCAGCTTAGCGTCTAGGAACCAAGAGACCCAGTACTTC. Translated: CACSLASRNQETQYF.

This rearrangement joins TRBV5-5 to TRBJ2-1, with D possibly being TRBD1 or TRBD2 (6 bases each). The CDR3 runs 15 residues. The V and J ends lost 2 bases and 0 bases respectively, with 9 bases between them. Germline loops: CDR1 SGHKS, CDR2 YYEKEE (reference sequence). In DNA form, the CDR3 reads TGTGCCAGCAGCTTACAGGGAGGCTCCTACAATGAGCAGTTCTTC. The encoded protein is CASSLQGGSYNEQFF.

To note about this clonotype: A much larger clone is a single base away; this may be a read error. The rearrangement uses TRBV7-2 and TRBJ2-3; D is unresolved. V gave up 1 base and J gave up 8 bases, with 10 bases separating them. The CDR3 spans 13 residues. Germline CDR1 reads SGHTA; CDR2 reads FQGNSA. Here the CDR3 DNA reads TGTGCCAGCAGCTTAGAGAGTGAGAGTACGCAGTATTTT. Protein: CASSLESESTQYF.

This clonotype was detected ten times or more. The chain has TRBV18 and TRBJ2-7, with TRBD2 matching 7 bases. The germline CDR1 and CDR2 sequences are KGHSH and LQKENI. The ends lost 3 bases at V and 1 base at J; junction bases unmatched: 3. This CDR3 contains 14 residues. CDR3 nucleotide sequence: TGTGCCAGCTCACCCCCGCGGGAGTCCTACGAGCAGTACTTC. This translates into CASSPPRESYEQYF.

This clonotype was picked up many times. V and J are TRBV28 and TRBJ2-3; the match to TRBD2 covers 8 bases. Trimming took 2 bases from V and 1 from J; bases not matched to a gene: 5. CDR1 is MDHEN and CDR2 is SYDVKM in the germline V gene. CDR3 size: 16 residues. In nucleotides, the CDR3 is TGTGCCAGCAGTTTAGGGGTAGCGGGACGCACAGATACGCAGTATTTT. Protein sequence: CASSLGVAGRTDTQYF.

The genes are TRBV20-1 and TRBJ2-5; D unclear. V dropped 1 base and J dropped 2 bases, with 11 bases sitting between them. Germline CDR1 reads DFQATT; CDR2 reads SNEGSKA (reference sequence). The CDR3 has 14 amino acids. The CDR3 sequence: CSARALGRQETQYF. In DNA form, the CDR3 reads TGCAGTGCTAGAGCGCTTGGAAGGCAAGAGACCCAGTACTTC.

This clonotype was seen at least ten times. CDR3 DNA sequence: TGTGCCAGCAGCCGACAGGTTACGAACACCGGGGAGCTGTTTTTT. Translating it yields CASSRQVTNTGELFF. The chain joins TRBV5-6 to TRBJ2-2; perhaps TRBD1 as D (6 bases). V lost 4 bases, J lost 0 bases, and 10 bases lay in between. Germline V gives CDR1 SGHDT, CDR2 YYEEEE. The CDR3 has 15 amino acids.

This clonotype came up many times. This chain connects TRBV27 to TRBJ2-7, with TRBD1 identical over 9 bases. The CDR3 runs 14 residues. Trimming cost V 6 bases and J 2 bases; bases outside gene matches: 5. The germline CDR1 and CDR2 sequences are MNHEY and SMNVEV (reference sequence). The CDR3 DNA is TGTGCCAGCAGGAGACAGGGGGTGCCCTACGAGCAGTACTTC. It yields the protein CASRRQGVPYEQYF.

This clonotype was counted many times. The chain joins TRBV7-6 to TRBJ2-3, with 7 positions matching TRBD2. Looked up from germline, CDR1 is SGHVS and CDR2 is FNYEAQ. This CDR3 comprises 16 residues. V dropped 5 bases and J dropped 3; count of bases not matched to a gene: 11. The CDR3 bases are TGTGCCAGCAGCCGTAAGAGCGGGGCAACAACAGATACGCAGTATTTT. This codes for CASSRKSGATTDTQYF.

This clonotype occurred many times. The rearrangement uses TRBV19 and TRBJ2-7; D might be TRBD1 (6 bases). V lost 4 bases and J 6 bases, leaving 13 bases between the germline ends. The CDR3 has 13 residues. Germline values: CDR1 LNHDA, CDR2 SQIVND (reference sequence). The CDR3 DNA reads as TGTGCCAGTAGTACTAACAGGGAATCCGAGCAGTACTTC. As protein: CASSTNRESEQYF. Filled out from reference TRBV19 and TRBJ2-7, the complete variable domain reads DGGITQSPKYLFRKEGQNVTLSCEQNLNHDAMYWYRQDPGQGLRLIYYSQIVNDFQKGDIAEGYSVSREKKESFPLTVTSAQKNPTAFYLCASSTNRESEQYFGPGTRLTVT.

At least ten counts were recorded for this clonotype. The V call is TRBV6-6, the J call TRBJ1-6; D may be TRBD1 (6 bases). V lost 6 bases and J 8 bases, leaving 20 bases between the germline ends. The germline V gene encodes CDR1 MNHNY and CDR2 SVGAGI (reference sequence). The CDR3 spans 16 residues. The CDR3 protein is CASRVSGGRGHSPLHF. The DNA of the CDR3 is TGTGCCAGCAGGGTCTCCGGGGGGCGTGGGCATTCACCCCTCCACTTT.

This clonotype has at least ten counts. One junction end does not reproduce the germline sequence, and a read error may be involved. This rearrangement joins TRBV6-2 or TRBV6-3 to TRBJ2-6; D remains unclear. From germline, CDR1 is MNHEY and CDR2 SVGEGT. The CDR3 extends over 15 amino acids. The CDR3 protein is CASSDSGSGANVLTF. CDR3 sequence (DNA): TGTGCCAGCAGTGACTCGGGCTCTGGGGCCAACGTCCTGACTTTC.

The sample holds many counts of this clonotype. The chain couples TRBV28 to TRBJ2-7, with 9 positions matching TRBD1. V lost 8 bases, J lost 2 bases, and 7 bases stayed unmatched. CDR3 length equals 14 residues. The germline CDR1 and CDR2 sequences are MDHEN and SYDVKM. The CDR3 region is CASETGGPPYEQYF. The CDR3 DNA sequence: TGTGCCAGCGAGACAGGGGGTCCACCCTACGAGCAGTACTTC.

The sample holds many counts of this clonotype. The V gene is TRBV6-5, the J gene TRBJ1-5; no definite D call. The V gene's germline CDR1 is MNHEY and CDR2 SVGAGI. V was pared by 6 bases and J by 7 bases, with 10 bases between. The length of the CDR3 is 12 residues. This CDR3 reads CASRDVGQPQHF. CDR3 DNA sequence: TGTGCCAGCAGGGACGTTGGGCAGCCCCAGCATTTT.

There are many counts of this clonotype. The chain links TRBV7-9 to TRBJ2-7; D gene uncertain. V was shortened by 5 bases and J by 3 bases, with 5 bases between the two germline ends. There are 11 residues in the CDR3. CDR1 is SEHNR, CDR2 FQNEAQ, per germline (reference sequence). In nucleotides, the CDR3 is TGTGCCAGCAGCAAATACTACGAGCAGTACTTC. It encodes CASSKYYEQYF.

The chain links TRBV12-3 or TRBV12-4 to TRBJ1-6, with 8 positions matching TRBD1. The trim removed 1 base at V and 10 bases at J, leaving 6 bases unmatched. There are 15 residues in the CDR3. The chain's CDR3 is CASSLGQGFRSPLHF. Here the CDR3 DNA reads TGTGCCAGCAGTTTAGGACAGGGGTTCCGATCACCCCTCCACTTT.